The 4 T cell receptor gamma chains presented below share a single source sample, sequenced in a study of Vδ1+ human thymocytes. Study-wide results and limits: Thymic TRG and TRD repertoires appeared highly polyclonal.

The template was reverse-transcribed extracted RNA. Pooled V-gene forward primers with one constant-region reverse primer generated the CDR3 amplicons by multiplex PCR. TCRdb re-called the multiplex PCR reads through CATT. The sample comprises 20,000 to 25,000 gamma-chain clones, roughly 13% of which are singletons, and over 1.5% rests with the top ten. No cognate antigen is known for these TCRs. Specimen: Vdelta1+ gamma-delta thymocytes from the thymus. The subset: FACS-sorted CD3+ TCRalphabeta- TCRVdelta1+ TCRVdelta2- thymocytes. These TCRs come from a child under two years old who had congenital heart surgery.

As regards this clone: This may be a read error, as it is one base from a much larger clone. This sample also contains other DNA sequences that code for the same CDR3. V is TRGV9 and J is TRGJ1 or TRGJ2. CDR3 length equals 12 residues. After removal of 1 base from V and 5 bases from J, the junction contained 2 bases not matched to a gene. Germline CDR1 reads GITISATS; CDR2 reads ISYDGTV (reference sequence). DNA of the CDR3: TGTGCCTTGTGGGAGGTCAATTATAAGAAACTCTTT. It specifies CALWEVNYKKLF.

This clone was seen a few times. The chain carries TRGV4 and TRGJ1 or TRGJ2. Germline V gene lookup returns CDR1 EGSTGY and CDR2 YDSYTSSV. Unmatched junction bases numbered 6, after V lost 5 bases and J lost 5 bases. The CDR3 is made up of 12 amino acids. CDR3 DNA sequence: TGTGCCACCTGGGGCAAAAATTATAAGAAACTCTTT. It specifies CATWGKNYKKLF.

The rearrangement uses TRGV2 and TRGJ1 or TRGJ2. The CDR3 sequence is 12 residues long. V lost 1 base to trimming and J lost 6 bases; unmatched junction nucleotides: 3. Per the germline V gene, CDR1 is EGSNGY and CDR2 is YDSYNSKV. The CDR3 loop is CATWDGIYKKLF. DNA of the CDR3: TGTGCCACCTGGGACGGCATTTATAAGAAACTCTTT.

A remark on this clone: In the same sample, other DNA sequences code for this CDR3. The chain combines TRGV9 with TRGJ1 or TRGJ2. Germline V gene sequence: CDR1 GITISATS, CDR2 ISYDGTV (reference sequence). This CDR3 has 14 amino acids. V dropped 0 bases and J dropped 2; count of bases not matched to a gene: 4. Here the CDR3 reads CALWEVRDYYKKLF. The CDR3 coding sequence is TGTGCCTTGTGGGAGGTGCGAGATTATTATAAGAAACTCTTT.